Listed below are T cell receptor beta chains from one sample, sequenced in a study of regulatory and conventional T cells in RAG deficiency. The protocol was immunoSEQ multiplex PCR, while the TCRdb copy is restricted to in-frame clones and leaves out a portion. The sample records about 46,000 clones, about 87% being singletons. The same specimen was also included in a second study, on regulatory T cells.

Sequenced material: CD4+ effector T cells sorted from blood. These receptors were obtained from a human donor in good health. CDR3s include the opening cysteine and the closing phenylalanine or tryptophan. The D gene is left open where the match is weak. Clone sizes are given selectively: once, few, many, or a class where the clone is expanded.

.	.	TRBJ2-7	TRBV6-5	TGTGCCAGCAGCGCGGGACAGTCTGTGTACGAGCAGTACTTC	CASSAGQSVYEQYF
TRBD1	.	TRBJ1-2	TRBV15	TGTGCCACCAGGACCGACAGGGAGGGCTTTAACTATGGCTACACCTTC	CATRTDREGFNYGYTF
TRBD2	.	TRBJ2-5	TRBV5-1	TGCGCCAGCATCTCGGGGGTAGCGGGAGGCCAAGAGACCCAGTACTTC	CASISGVAGGQETQYF
.	.	TRBJ2-3	TRBV19	TGTGCCAGTAGTAAATGGGGGGCGAGGACAGATACGCAGTATTTT	CASSKWGARTDTQYF
.	.	TRBJ2-3	TRBV21-1	TGTGCCAGCAGCAAAAGTAAGGGTCCAGATACGCAGTATTTT	CASSKSKGPDTQYF
TRBD1	.	TRBJ1-2	TRBV5-6	TGTGCCAGCAGCCGACGACAGGGAGGGTCCTATGGCTACACCTTC	CASSRRQGGSYGYTF
TRBD1	.	TRBJ1-6	TRBV6-5	TGTGCCAGCAGCAACAGGGGGAAGGATTCACCCCTCCACTTT	CASSNRGKDSPLHF
.	.	TRBJ1-1	TRBV25-1	TGTGCCAGCAGTGAAGCGGCGCGGACTGAAGCTTTCTTT	CASSEAARTEAFF
.	.	TRBJ2-2	TRBV18	TGTGCCAGCTCACGGGAGCGAACCGGGGAGCTGTTTTTT	CASSRERTGELFF
TRBD1	.	TRBJ1-1	TRBV2	TGTGCCAGCAGGATAGACAGGGGTACAACCGAAGCTTTCTTT	CASRIDRGTTEAFF
TRBD1	.	TRBJ2-7	TRBV11-3	TGTGCCAGCAGCCCGTGGACAGGGGGCTACGAGCAGTACTTC	CASSPWTGGYEQYF
.	.	TRBJ2-7	TRBV7-8	TGTGCCAGCAGCCCACCAAGGACAGACGAGCAGTACTTC	CASSPPRTDEQYF
.	.	TRBJ1-1	TRBV10-1	TGCGCCAGCAGTGAGTCGTTGTCGGGGGCGGACACTGAAGCTTTCTTT	CASSESLSGADTEAFF
.	.	TRBJ2-5	TRBV11-3	TGTGCCAGCAGCTTAGAAGTAGCAAGGGAGACCCAGTACTTC	CASSLEVARETQYF
TRBD1	.	TRBJ2-2	TRBV5-1	TGCGCCAGCAGCGTTGACAGGGCGGACGGGGAGCTGTTTTTT	CASSVDRADGELFF
TRBD1	.	TRBJ1-4	TRBV18	TGTGCCAGCTCACCTAGGACAGGGGACGAAAAACTGTTTTTT	CASSPRTGDEKLFF
TRBD1	.	TRBJ2-7	TRBV5-4	TGTGCCAGCAGCTTGGACAGGGGGTACGAGCAGTACTTC	CASSLDRGYEQYF
TRBD1	few	TRBJ1-4	TRBV18	TGTGCCAGCTCAACACAGGCCCCAGGGGGAGGCGAAAAACTGTTTTTT	CASSTQAPGGGEKLFF
TRBD1	.	TRBJ2-5	TRBV13	TGTGCCAGCAGCTTATTCGGGACAGGGGGCCAAGAGACCCAGTACTTC	CASSLFGTGGQETQYF
TRBD1	.	TRBJ2-7	TRBV7-3	TGTGCCAGCAGCTGGGGACAGTACTACGAGCAGTACTTC	CASSWGQYYEQYF
TRBD1	.	TRBJ2-7	TRBV27	TGTGCCAGCAGTCAGTCCGGGACAGGGGGTGCCCTCCACGAGCAGTACTTC	CASSQSGTGGALHEQYF
TRBD2	.	TRBJ2-7	TRBV5-8	TGTGCCAGCAGCCCGTCGGGCGCTAGCGGAATCTACGAGCAGTACTTC	CASSPSGASGIYEQYF
.	.	TRBJ1-3	TRBV9	TGTGCCAGCAGCGTAAGTTTGGCAGGGGATAGCTCTGGAAACACCATATATTTT	CASSVSLAGDSSGNTIYF
TRBD1	.	TRBJ1-1	TRBV10-1	TGCGCCAGCAGTTTAACTCAGGGGGCAGGTGAAGCTTTCTTT	CASSLTQGAGEAFF
.	.	TRBJ1-4	TRBV18	TGTGCCAGCTCACCACCGCGGACAGCTAATGAAAAACTGTTTTTT	CASSPPRTANEKLFF
.	few	TRBJ1-4	TRBV7-9	TGTGCCAGCAGCTTAGGCGTCAGCTCTAATGAAAAACTGTTTTTT	CASSLGVSSNEKLFF
.	.	TRBJ1-3	TRBV5-6	TGTGCCAGCAGGATTTCCGTTAGCTCTGGAAACACCATATATTTT	CASRISVSSGNTIYF
TRBD2	.	TRBJ2-2	TRBV11-2	TGTGCCAGCAGCTTTCCCGGACTAGCGGGATCGAAGCGTACCGGGGAGCTGTTTTTT	CASSFPGLAGSKRTGELFF
.	.	TRBJ1-5	TRBV19	TGTGCCAGTAGTAACCGGGATCCTAATAGCAATCAGCCCCAGCATTTT	CASSNRDPNSNQPQHF
.	.	TRBJ2-1	TRBV2	TGTGCCAGCAGTGAAGGGAAGGAGGCTTGGAGCTCCTACAATGAGCAGTTCTTC	CASSEGKEAWSSYNEQFF
.	.	TRBJ1-4	TRBV6-1	TGTGCCAGCCGCGAGACAACGACTAATGAAAAACTGTTTTTT	CASRETTTNEKLFF
TRBD1	.	TRBJ2-3	TRBV6-5	TGTGCCAGCAGTTACGGGACAGCTTATGATACGCAGTATTTT	CASSYGTAYDTQYF
.	once	TRBJ1-6	TRBV5-1	TGCGCCAGCAGCTTGGCCGGGACGCCCTTCGGTTCACCCCTCCACTTT	CASSLAGTPFGSPLHF
.	.	TRBJ2-7	TRBV5-1	TGCGCCAGCCACGACAGTCCGGGATACGAGCAGTACTTC	CASHDSPGYEQYF
.	once	TRBJ2-5	TRBV5-6	TGTGCCAGCAGCTTGCCAGGTCAGGCCGGGGCCCGGGAGACCCAGTACTTC	CASSLPGQAGARETQYF
.	.	TRBJ1-1	TRBV7-9	TGTGCCAGCAGCTTAGTGGACACTGAAGCTTTCTTT	CASSLVDTEAFF
TRBD1	.	TRBJ1-2	TRBV6-1	TGTGCCAGCAGTTTACAGGGGGCTCACTATGGCTACACCTTC	CASSLQGAHYGYTF
TRBD1	.	TRBJ1-2	TRBV6-6	TGTGCCAGCATTCTCGGACAGGTCAGCTATGGCTACACCTTC	CASILGQVSYGYTF
TRBD1	.	TRBJ2-7	TRBV9	TGTGCCAGCAGCGTAGGGGACAGCACCTACGAGCAGTACTTC	CASSVGDSTYEQYF
.	.	TRBJ2-1	TRBV6-4	TGTGCCAGCAGTGACTCGGGGATAGGTGAGCAGTTCTTC	CASSDSGIGEQFF
TRBD2	.	TRBJ2-3	TRBV11-2	TGTGCCAGCAGCTTAGAGGTAGCGGGGAAAGGGAATACGCAGTATTTT	CASSLEVAGKGNTQYF
.	.	TRBJ1-6	TRBV19	TGTGCCAGTACCCGAGACCGGGAAGCTTCTAATTCACCCCTCCACTTT	CASTRDREASNSPLHF
.	once	TRBJ1-1	TRBV10-3	TGTGCCATCAGTGGAGGAGTGAACACTGAAGCTTTCTTT	CAISGGVNTEAFF
.	.	TRBJ2-5	TRBV2	TGTGCCAGCAGTCAGTCCGGGATCCGAGAGACCCAGTACTTC	CASSQSGIRETQYF
.	.	TRBJ1-2	TRBV14	TGTGCCAGCAGCCAAGTAGGGGGGACGGGCTATGGCTACACCTTC	CASSQVGGTGYGYTF